A single sample is the source of the 5 T cell receptor beta chains below, sequenced in a study of T-cell reconstitution after alpha-beta-depleted transplantation in children. This sample's TCRbeta library carried unique molecular identifier barcodes. TCRdb recomputed calls from the PCR reads with MiXCR, one row per CDR3 protein. The data hold about 92,000 distinct CDR3 sequences, with approximately 12% observed a single time. The source material was PBMCs from the stem cell graft donor, sampled from the stem cell graft. These receptor sequences come from a human donor who donated a stem cell graft to a child with inherited bone marrow failure.

Ten or more counts support this clonotype. The chain employs TRBV5-6 and TRBJ2-1; 10 bases map to TRBD1. Looked up from germline, CDR1 is SGHDT and CDR2 is YYEEEE. The CDR3 sequence is 16 residues long. V was clipped by 3 bases and J by 7 bases; unmatched bases: 10. CDR3 protein: CASSWGVGQGENEQFF. CDR3 sequence (DNA): TGTGCCAGCAGCTGGGGGGTTGGACAGGGGGAAAATGAGCAGTTCTTC.

The sample holds many counts of this clonotype. V and J are TRBV5-6 and TRBJ2-2; 12 bases line up with TRBD2. This CDR3 contains 21 residues. V trimming: 1 base; J trimming: 2 bases; junction bases outside the gene matches: 15. The germline V gene encodes CDR1 SGHDT and CDR2 YYEEEE. CDR3 DNA: TGTGCCAGCAGCTTGCCAGCTCGATACCTAGCGGGGGGGCCCAACACCGGGGAGCTGTTTTTT. It translates to CASSLPARYLAGGPNTGELFF.

This clonotype was counted at least ten times. This sequence joins TRBV3-1 and TRBJ2-5; the D gene could be TRBD1 or TRBD2 (5 bases each). Trimming left V 4 bases short and J 3 bases short, with 15 bases between. Germline V gives CDR1 LGHDT, CDR2 YNNKEL (reference sequence). This CDR3 has 15 residues. CDR3 region: CASSPSGPGEETQYF. CDR3 nucleotide sequence: TGTGCCAGCAGCCCCTCGGGACCTGGAGAAGAGACCCAGTACTTC.

This clonotype was observed at least ten times. The gene calls are TRBV7-2 and TRBJ2-3; 8 bases match TRBD2. V gave up 3 bases and J gave up 2 bases; unmatched junction bases: 4. Germline V gives CDR1 SGHTA, CDR2 FQGNSA. The CDR3 length is 15 residues. This chain's CDR3 is CASSFLSGVTDTQYF. CDR3 in DNA: TGTGCCAGCAGCTTTCTTAGCGGGGTCACAGATACGCAGTATTTT.

This clonotype was found many times. The chain couples TRBV7-2 to TRBJ2-1, with 9 bases lining up with TRBD1. The CDR3 contains 16 residues. Germline V lookup: CDR1 SGHTA, CDR2 FQGNSA. V was clipped by 5 bases and J by 8 bases; unmatched bases: 13. The CDR3 spells CASSPLFGQGIHEQFF. CDR3 coding DNA: TGTGCCAGCAGCCCTCTCTTTGGACAGGGGATACATGAGCAGTTCTTC.